One sample yielded the 23 T cell receptor delta chains listed below, sequenced in a study of γδ T cells in repeated Plasmodium falciparum infection. Gammadelta T cells were flow-sorted from PBMC into Vgamma9/Vdelta2+ and Vdelta2-negative populations for bulk analysis. TCRdb re-called the multiplex PCR reads with CATT. Of roughly 86,000 delta-chain clones listed, around 1.4% are singletons. Sequenced input: gamma-delta T cells from blood. These receptors were obtained from a pool of human donors (malaria-infected and uninfected, not separated).

A note on this clone: The amino acid sequence in TCRdb belongs to a much larger clone and departs from this DNA's translation at residue 5, likely a sequencing read error; the sequence shown is translated from the DNA. This chain links TRDV1 with TRDJ1; 12 bases are shared with TRDD3. TCRdb carries no J gene annotation; the J gene was assigned here by matching the DNA with germline. The V segment lost 4 bases and the J segment 0 bases; nucleotides outside the gene matches: 12. Germline lookup yields CDR1 TSWWSYY and CDR2 QGS. The CDR3 length is 19 residues. In DNA, the CDR3 is TGTGCTCTTGGGGGAGGTCGGATCTGGGGGATACGGTACACCGATAAACTCATCTTT. Translated: CALGGGRIWGIRYTDKLIF.

A word on this clone: This sequence is one base from a far larger clone and is likely a read error. Other nucleotide sequences in the sample specify the same CDR3. As DNA, the CDR3 is TGTGCTCTTGGGGAGCCCGCCCTGATCCAGTACACCGATAAACTCATCTTT. This codes for CALGEPALIQYTDKLIF. The rearrangement links TRDV1 to TRDJ1; D ambiguous. CDR3 length: 17 amino acids. Between the trimmed V and J ends, which lost 3 bases and 0 bases, there was a span of 17 bases. Germline V gives CDR1 TSWWSYY, CDR2 QGS.

The table lists this clone with a few counts. The TCRdb protein comes from a much larger clone and disagrees with this DNA's translation at residue 8, likely due to a read error; the protein given here is derived from the DNA. The J gene is TRDJ2, the V gene TRDV2, with D possibly TRDD3 on 6 matching bases. No J gene is reported in TCRdb; it was inferred here by comparing the DNA with germline. Germline CDR1 and CDR2: GEAIGNYY and EKD. The CDR3 consists of 16 residues. With 2 bases removed from V and 3 bases from J, the gap between germline ends came to 15 bases. In DNA form, the CDR3 reads TGTGCCTGTGACAGAGTACTGAGGGATATGACAGCACAACTCTTCTTT. This translates into CACDRVLRDMTAQLFF.

The genes are TRDV1 and TRDJ1, with 12 bases lining up with TRDD3. No J segment appears in TCRdb, so it was assigned here by matching the sequence to germline. J was trimmed by 6 bases and V by 8 bases; bases with no gene match: 19. Germline CDR1 reads TSWWSYY; CDR2 reads QGS. The CDR3 is 18 amino acids. The CDR3 DNA reads as TGTGCTCTTAAATCCTACGCTGTACTGGGGGATACCAACAATAAACTCATCTTT. Protein product: CALKSYAVLGDTNNKLIF.

The table lists this clone with a few counts. One base away lies a much larger clone, so this may be a sequencing read error. This sequence joins TRDV1 and TRDJ3; 9 positions agree with TRDD3. The CDR3 consists of 19 residues. CDR1 TSWWSYY and CDR2 QGS come from the germline V gene. CDR3 in DNA: TGTTCTCTTGGGGAACGCTGGGGGATCAGCTCCTGGGACACCCGACAGATGTTTTTC. This sequence encodes CSLGERWGISSWDTRQMFF.

A few counts support this clone. This DNA's translation differs at residue 5 from TCRdb's protein, which comes from a much larger clone; a read error is likely, and the protein shown is translated from the DNA. The chain recombines TRDV1 with TRDJ1, with 9 bases aligning to TRDD3. The CDR3 totals 15 residues. The V segment lost 4 bases and the J segment 10 bases; nucleotides outside the gene matches: 13. Germline V lookup: CDR1 TSWWSYY, CDR2 QGS. The CDR3 is CALGGLKAGGSRLIF. The CDR3 coding sequence is TGTGCTCTTGGGGGACTGAAAGCTGGGGGATCAAGACTCATCTTT.

This clone has only a few counts. This sequence is one base from a far larger clone and is likely a read error. At the DNA level, this CDR3 is encoded by other sequences in the same sample as well. The chain combines TRDV1 with TRDJ1, with a possible D match to TRDD3 (5 bases). CDR1 is TSWWSYY and CDR2 is QGS in the germline V gene. The length of the CDR3 is 16 residues. The CDR3 nucleotides read TGTGCTCTTGGGGAAGGAACTGGTGAACCCTCCGGTAAACTCATCTTC. This sequence encodes CALGEGTGEPSGKLIF.

This clone was counted between two and nine times. TCRdb assigns this DNA the protein of a much larger clone, which departs from its translation at residue 4; this likely reflects a read error, and the protein shown comes from translating the DNA. The chain joins TRDV1 to TRDJ2, with D possibly being TRDD3 (5 bases). Per the germline V gene, CDR1 is TSWWSYY and CDR2 is QGS. CDR3 size: 15 residues. V was shortened by 7 bases and J by 6 bases, with 18 bases between the two germline ends. In DNA, the CDR3 is TGTGCTCTTGTGGCGGTTACTTGGGGCCCAGCACAACTCTTCTTT. It is translated as CALVAVTWGPAQLFF.

This clone has just a few counts. The TCRdb record carries a much larger clone's protein, which differs from this DNA's translation at residue 11; a read error is the likely cause, and the protein listed here is the DNA translation. The chain combines TRDV2 with TRDJ1, with 8 bases matching TRDD3. Matching the DNA to germline supplied the J gene, which TCRdb does not give. Per the germline V gene, CDR1 is GEAIGNYY and CDR2 is EKD. The CDR3 consists of 15 residues. The J segment lost 7 bases and the V segment lost 3 bases, leaving 12 bases of the junction unmatched. In DNA, the CDR3 is TGTGCCTGTGACGCCTTACTGGGGGGGGCCGGTAAACTCATCTTT. Its protein product is CACDALLGGAGKLIF.

This clone was seen only a few times. The amino acid sequence in TCRdb belongs to a much larger clone and departs from this DNA's translation at residue 23, likely a sequencing read error; the sequence shown is translated from the DNA. V gene TRDV2 combines with J gene TRDJ1; 11 bases are a match to TRDD3. Assignment of the J gene here rests on matching the DNA to germline, because TCRdb gives none. This CDR3 spans 26 amino acids. CDR1 GEAIGNYY and CDR2 EKD come from the germline V gene. The CDR3 reads CACDTVRPPTGLGGYAVGQYTDELIF. The CDR3 nucleotides read TGTGCCTGTGACACCGTAAGGCCTCCTACTGGGCTTGGGGGATACGCGGTGGGTCAGTACACCGATGAACTCATCTTT.

In this sample, this clone turned up a few times. It is likely a read error: a sequence one base away is far more abundant. Distinct nucleotide sequences in the sample also encode this CDR3. A V gene of TRDV1 was called, but no J gene was assigned; the listed D gene, TRDD3, was not tested against the DNA. The CDR3 extends over 23 amino acids. Germline V gene lookup returns CDR1 TSWWSYY and CDR2 QGS. The CDR3 nucleotides read TGTGCTCTTGGGTCTTCTTCCTACATAGGGTTGGGGGCTGGGGGATACGTCCGCGATAAGCTCATCTTT. This codes for CALGSSSYIGLGAGGYVRDKLIF.

This clone was detected only a few times. The TCRdb protein comes from a much larger clone and disagrees with this DNA's translation at residue 15, likely due to a read error; the protein given here is derived from the DNA. V gene assignment gives TRDV1, but the J gene was left uncalled; the table gives TRDD3 as D, unverified against the DNA. Germline V gene lookup returns CDR1 TSWWSYY and CDR2 QGS. This CDR3 comprises 19 residues. The CDR3 sequence: CALGSFAPLLGRPRCKLIF. CDR3 bases: TGTGCTCTTGGGTCATTCGCCCCCCTACTGGGACGACCTCGTTGTAAGCTCATCTTT.

This clone was observed a handful of times. For this DNA, TCRdb reports the protein of a much larger clone, which diverges at residue 13, most likely from a read error; the protein presented here is translated directly from the DNA. J is TRDJ3 and V is TRDV2; 12 bases are shared with TRDD3. The J gene is not listed in TCRdb, so it was assigned here from a DNA match to germline. The CDR3 totals 21 residues. J gave up 2 bases and V 0 bases, and 10 bases lay outside the gene matches. The V gene's germline CDR1 is GEAIGNYY and CDR2 EKD. The CDR3 nucleotides are TGTGCCTGTGACACCGGTGGCACTGGGGGATACAGGACCTGGGACACCCGACAGATGTTTTTC. Translating it yields CACDTGGTGGYRTWDTRQMFF.

With respect to this clone: The protein recorded in TCRdb matches a much larger clone and deviates from this DNA's translation at residue 10, suggesting a read error; the protein here is obtained by translating the DNA. The genes are TRDV2 and TRDJ1, with D perhaps TRDD3 (6 bases). This CDR3 is built from 15 residues. Between the trimmed V and J ends, which lost 0 bases and 4 bases, there was a span of 14 bases. Germline-derived CDR1 and CDR2 are GEAIGNYY and EKD. The CDR3 bases are TGTGCCTGTGACACCCGATACGCCGGGAGCGATAAACTCATCTTT. Translating gives CACDTRYAGSDKLIF.

Ten or more counts support this clone. The TCRdb protein, from a much larger clone, departs from this DNA's translation at residue 10, likely by read error; the protein shown derives from the DNA. The chain links TRDV1 to TRDJ1; 10 positions agree with TRDD3. Because TCRdb records no J gene, it was assigned here through a match of the DNA to germline. V shed 3 bases, J shed 1 base, and the junction held 20 bases outside the gene matches. The V gene's germline CDR1 is TSWWSYY and CDR2 QGS. The CDR3 extends over 21 amino acids. The CDR3 bases are TGTGCTCTTGGGGACCCCCCTAGAGGGCCGGGGGATACGATGCGCACCGATAAACTCATCTTT. Residues: CALGDPPRGPGDTMRTDKLIF.

Regarding this clone: A read error is likely here: a far larger clone is one base away. The sample holds other DNA sequences that translate to the same CDR3. V is TRDV1 and J is TRDJ1; D is undetermined. Germline V gives CDR1 TSWWSYY, CDR2 QGS. This CDR3 has 18 residues. CDR3: CALGFTSVHTYITDKLIF. The CDR3 nucleotides read TGCGCTCTTGGGTTCACCTCCGTACATACTTATATCACCGATAAACTCATCTTT.

Comment on this clone: TCRdb's protein, taken from a much larger clone, differs from this DNA's translation at residue 11, likely owing to a read error; the protein displayed comes from the DNA. This chain uses TRDV2 with TRDJ2; weak D call: TRDD3 (6 bases). The J gene, absent from TCRdb, was called here by matching the DNA to germline. CDR3 length: 15 residues. Germline V gene data show CDR1 as GEAIGNYY and CDR2 as EKD. The CDR3 spells CACDTGDALTTQLFF. CDR3 nucleotides: TGTGCCTGTGACACCGGGGATGCTTTGACAACACAACTCTTCTTT.

Concerning this clone: This likely traces to a read error, being one base from a far larger clone. Distinct nucleotide sequences in the sample also encode this CDR3. The V and J genes are TRDV2 and TRDJ3; no definite D call. TCRdb carries no J gene annotation; the J gene was assigned here by matching the DNA with germline. CDR1 is GEAIGNYY and CDR2 is EKD in the germline V gene. The CDR3 loop spans 19 amino acids. The CDR3 loop reads CACDTRGQLSSWDTRQMFF. DNA for the CDR3: TGTGCCTGCGACACGCGGGGTCAACTCAGCTCCTGGGACACCCGACAGATGTTTTTC.

This clone was counted between two and nine times. This DNA translates differently at residue 8 from the TCRdb protein, which is that of a much larger clone; a read error is likely, and the protein shown is the DNA's own translation. The genes are TRDV2 and TRDJ1; 9 nucleotides line up with TRDD3. TCRdb leaves out the J gene; it was filled in here by matching the DNA to germline. The germline V gene encodes CDR1 GEAIGNYY and CDR2 EKD. There are 14 residues in the CDR3. Germline trimming cut 3 bases from V and 3 bases from J; bases unmatched to any gene: 4. The CDR3 DNA reads TGTGCCTGTGACGGGGGATACAGGTCCGATAAACTCATCTTT. Translating gives CACDGGYRSDKLIF.

This clone was seen many times. The junction and the germline gene differ at one end; a read error may be behind it. This rearrangement joins TRDV1 to TRDJ1, with 12 bases matching TRDD3. Here the J gene was assigned by germline matching of the DNA, as TCRdb has none. Germline V gene lookup returns CDR1 TSWWSYY and CDR2 QGS. The CDR3 extends over 18 amino acids. The CDR3 DNA is TGTGCTCTTGGGGAACTCCTGAACTGGGGGATACACACCGACAAACTCATCTTT. It encodes CALGELLNWGIHTDKLIF.

This clone turned up a few times. The TCRdb protein, from a much larger clone, departs from this DNA's translation at residue 18, likely by read error; the protein shown derives from the DNA. The chain combines TRDV1 with TRDJ1; D perhaps matches TRDD3 (6 bases). TCRdb lists no J gene, so it was determined here by aligning the DNA to germline. The germline V gene has CDR1 TSWWSYY and CDR2 QGS. The V gene lost 5 bases and the J gene lost 7 bases, with 41 bases spanning the gap. The CDR3 runs 22 residues. The CDR3: CALGRSPPRTFSTGISQSKLIF. The CDR3 nucleotides read TGTGCTCTTGGGAGATCCCCACCTAGGACTTTCTCTACTGGGATATCCCAGAGTAAACTCATCTTT.

Points on this clone: Translating this DNA gives a protein that differs at residue 4 from the TCRdb one, which belongs to a much larger clone; a read error is likely, and the protein shown is this translation. V gene TRDV2 combines with J gene TRDJ3; 13 positions match TRDD3. The J gene is not listed in TCRdb, so it was assigned here from a DNA match to germline. The CDR3 loop spans 22 amino acids. Trimming took 5 bases from V and 2 from J; bases not matched to a gene: 17. In germline, CDR1 is GEAIGNYY, CDR2 EKD. The CDR3 is CACGTVITGGYDGTWDTRQMFF. The DNA of the CDR3 is TGTGCCTGTGGCACTGTTATAACTGGGGGATACGACGGAACCTGGGACACCCGACAGATGTTTTTC.

There are a few counts of this clone. TCRdb's protein, taken from a much larger clone, differs from this DNA's translation at residue 9, likely owing to a read error; the protein displayed comes from the DNA. The J gene is TRDJ1, the V gene TRDV2; TRDD3 matches at 7 bases. The J gene is not listed in TCRdb, so it was assigned here from a DNA match to germline. J gave up 2 bases and V 4 bases, and 6 bases lay outside the gene matches. CDR1 is GEAIGNYY, CDR2 EKD, per germline. The CDR3 length is 14 residues. Here the CDR3 reads CACERIRETDKLIF. Written as DNA, the CDR3 is TGTGCCTGTGAGCGGATACGCGAGACCGATAAACTCATCTTT.